Presented here are 19 T cell receptor beta chains from one specimen sequenced in a study of T-cell reconstitution after alpha-beta-depleted transplantation in children. This sample's TCRbeta library carried unique molecular identifier barcodes. TCRdb analysed the PCR reads with MiXCR anew, one entry per CDR3 protein. The sample has about 980,000 distinct CDR3 sequences, about 29% seen once. The material sequenced was PBMCs, mostly from graft donor cells, taken 360 days after TCRalphabeta/CD19-depleted stem cell transplant. The receptors here all came from a boy under two years old who had a stem cell transplant for SCID, so the T cells may come from the graft donor.

This clonotype was found a few times. This chain uses TRBV5-1 with TRBJ2-3, with TRBD1 identical over 7 bases. Germline CDR1 is SGHRS and CDR2 is YFSETQ. CDR3 length equals 16 residues. J gave up 1 base and V 4 bases, and 9 bases lay outside the gene matches. The CDR3 DNA is TGCGCCAGCAGCCCTCGAACAGGGGTGGGCACAGATACGCAGTATTTT. Translated, it gives CASSPRTGVGTDTQYF.

A few counts support this clonotype. The chain uses TRBV4-1 and TRBJ1-2, with D possibly matching TRBD1 (6 bases). V was trimmed by 3 bases and J by 7 bases, leaving 12 bases between them. In germline, CDR1 is MGHRA, CDR2 YSYEKL. This CDR3 contains 13 residues. DNA for the CDR3: TGCGCCAGCAGCCATGCAGGGGAGGCTGGCTACACCTTC. Translated: CASSHAGEAGYTF.

The chain joins TRBV6-2 or TRBV6-3 to TRBJ1-2; no clear D. V lost 6 bases and J 0 bases, leaving 29 bases between the germline ends. The CDR3 totals 20 residues. Per germline, CDR1 MNHEY and CDR2 SVGEGT. The CDR3 sequence is CASSQDEGLGFSRANYGYTF. DNA for the CDR3: TGTGCCAGCAGCCAAGACGAAGGGTTGGGTTTTTCGAGAGCTAACTATGGCTACACCTTC.

The chain couples TRBV4-1 to TRBJ2-2; D is perhaps TRBD2 (6 bases). CDR3 size: 16 residues. Trimming pared 3 bases from V and 6 bases from J, leaving 17 bases between. Germline V lookup: CDR1 MGHRA, CDR2 YSYEKL. CDR3 amino acids: CASSQAKGLRSGELFF. The CDR3 region has the DNA TGCGCCAGCAGCCAGGCGAAAGGACTAAGATCCGGGGAGCTGTTTTTT.

This clonotype was detected only once. The chain has TRBV20-1 and TRBJ1-6; no firm D call. Trimming stripped 0 bases from V and 8 bases from J, with 8 bases between. Germline V gene lookup returns CDR1 DFQATT and CDR2 SNEGSKA (reference sequence). The CDR3 sequence is 13 residues long. Here the CDR3 DNA reads TGCAGTGCTAGAGAATCTATGGATTCACCCCTCCACTTT. Its translation: CSARESMDSPLHF.

This clonotype occurred a few times. This CDR3 is CSAQDSYNEQFF. The CDR3 DNA sequence: TGCAGTGCACAGGACTCCTACAATGAGCAGTTCTTC. The chain joins TRBV20-1 to TRBJ2-1; maybe TRBD1 (5 bases). The V gene's germline CDR1 is DFQATT and CDR2 SNEGSKA (reference sequence). CDR3 length: 12 amino acids. V dropped 6 bases and J dropped 0 bases, with 6 bases sitting between them.

The chain combines TRBV11-1 with TRBJ2-1; 8 bases match TRBD1. Germline CDR1 is SGHAT and CDR2 is FQDESV (reference sequence). The trim removed 5 bases at V and 8 bases at J, leaving 14 bases unmatched. The CDR3 is made up of 16 amino acids. The DNA of the CDR3 is TGTGCCAGCAGCATCGCCCCGGACAGGGAGTACGATGAGCAGTTCTTC. Protein product: CASSIAPDREYDEQFF.

The J gene is TRBJ1-4, the V gene TRBV3-1; 8 nucleotides line up with TRBD1. The germline CDR1 and CDR2 sequences are LGHDT and YNNKEL (reference sequence). The CDR3 loop spans 16 amino acids. J was trimmed by 3 bases and V by 1 base; bases with no gene match: 4. Here the CDR3 reads CASSQGRTGSNEKLFF. In nucleotides, the CDR3 is TGTGCCAGCAGCCAAGGCCGGACAGGGTCTAATGAAAAACTGTTTTTT.

The rearrangement uses TRBV9 and TRBJ2-3, with D unclear. The CDR3 sequence is 14 residues long. The V end lost 0 bases, the J end lost 6 bases, and 11 bases lay between the germline ends. The germline V gene encodes CDR1 SGDLS and CDR2 YYNGEE. The CDR3 nucleotides read TGTGCCAGCAGCGTAGAACCCCACTGGGATACGCAGTATTTT. Amino acids: CASSVEPHWDTQYF.

J is TRBJ2-5 and V is TRBV4-2; TRBD2 matches 9 bases. This CDR3 comprises 15 residues. The V gene end was trimmed by 6 bases and the J gene end by 4 bases; junction bases not matched to a gene: 9. Germline V gene lookup returns CDR1 LGHNA and CDR2 YNFKEQ. Written as DNA, the CDR3 is TGTGCCAGCAGTCGAGCGGGGGGATCCGGAGAGACCCAGTACTTC. Translation: CASSRAGGSGETQYF.

V gene TRBV25-1 combines with J gene TRBJ2-3; D is uncertain. Trimming shortened V by 7 bases and J by 15 bases, and 20 bases separated the two germline ends. CDR3 size: 12 residues. Germline V gene lookup returns CDR1 MGHDK and CDR2 SYGVNS. This chain's CDR3 is CASKRSKTALYF. The CDR3 nucleotides read TGTGCCAGCAAACGGAGTAAAACGGCGCTATATTTT.

This sequence joins TRBV7-9 and TRBJ1-1; maybe TRBD1 (5 bases). The CDR3 is 12 residues long. V was cut by 5 bases and J by 11 bases, with 15 bases left in between. Germline CDR1 SEHNR, CDR2 FQNEAQ (reference sequence). This CDR3 is CASSRRDLTAFF. In DNA, the CDR3 is TGTGCCAGCAGCCGCCGGGACCTGACTGCTTTCTTT.

This clonotype was seen a handful of times. The chain is built from TRBV9 and TRBJ2-7; TRBD1 aligns across 9 bases. Germline CDR1 is SGDLS and CDR2 is YYNGEE. The J segment lost 2 bases and the V segment lost 4 bases, leaving 7 bases of the junction unmatched. This CDR3 is 15 amino acids long. In nucleotides, the CDR3 is TGTGCCAGCAGCCCCGGCGGGACAGGGACCTACGAGCAGTACTTC. It encodes CASSPGGTGTYEQYF.

The sample holds a few counts of this clonotype. This chain joins TRBV20-1 and TRBJ2-5, with D perhaps matching TRBD1 or TRBD2 (5 bases each). The germline V and J ends were trimmed by 6 bases and 4 bases, with 15 bases remaining between them. Germline CDR1 DFQATT, CDR2 SNEGSKA (reference sequence). CDR3 size: 13 residues. For the CDR3, the DNA is TGCAGTGCCTTTTTAGGGGCGGGAGAGACCCAGTACTTC. This encodes CSAFLGAGETQYF.

This clonotype has a handful of counts. J is TRBJ2-1 and V is TRBV5-1, with 8 bases identical to TRBD2. This CDR3 has 14 residues. V gave up 2 bases and J gave up 4 bases; unmatched junction bases: 2. Germline values: CDR1 SGHRS, CDR2 YFSETQ. The CDR3 region has the DNA TGCGCCAGCAGCTTCGGGGGGGTTTACAATGAGCAGTTCTTC. As protein: CASSFGGVYNEQFF.

The chain carries TRBV27 and TRBJ1-4; weak D call: TRBD1 (5 bases). Germline CDR1 is MNHEY and CDR2 is SMNVEV (reference sequence). The V end lost 1 base, the J end lost 8 bases, and 20 bases lay between the germline ends. The CDR3 extends over 17 amino acids. The DNA for the CDR3 is TGTGCCAGCAGTTTATTGTCTCCACGGGGACGAGAGGAAAAACTGTTTTTT. Its translation: CASSLLSPRGREEKLFF.

This chain uses TRBV20-1 with TRBJ2-7; 7 bases agree with TRBD1. The CDR3 consists of 13 residues. The germline V gene encodes CDR1 DFQATT and CDR2 SNEGSKA (reference sequence). The junction had 7 bases not matched to a gene; V was cut back by 3 bases and J by 5 bases. The CDR3 DNA reads TGCAGTGCTAGCCGCGCAGGGGGACACGAGCAGTACTTC. The encoded protein is CSASRAGGHEQYF.

This clonotype appeared a few times. The rearrangement uses TRBV20-1 and TRBJ2-1; weak D call: TRBD2 (6 bases). Looked up from germline, CDR1 is DFQATT and CDR2 is SNEGSKA (reference sequence). V was trimmed by 3 bases and J by 2 bases, leaving 14 bases between them. The CDR3 is made up of 15 amino acids. The CDR3 here is CSARSGGAPYNEQFF. CDR3 sequence (DNA): TGCAGTGCTAGGTCGGGCGGGGCGCCCTACAATGAGCAGTTCTTC.

The J gene is TRBJ2-3, the V gene TRBV7-2; D is unclear. V lost 5 bases, J lost 4 bases, and 13 bases lay in between. There are 14 residues in the CDR3. Germline CDR1 reads SGHTA; CDR2 reads FQGNSA. This CDR3 reads CASSPEGWADTQYF. CDR3 sequence (DNA): TGTGCCAGCAGCCCGGAAGGTTGGGCAGATACGCAGTATTTT.